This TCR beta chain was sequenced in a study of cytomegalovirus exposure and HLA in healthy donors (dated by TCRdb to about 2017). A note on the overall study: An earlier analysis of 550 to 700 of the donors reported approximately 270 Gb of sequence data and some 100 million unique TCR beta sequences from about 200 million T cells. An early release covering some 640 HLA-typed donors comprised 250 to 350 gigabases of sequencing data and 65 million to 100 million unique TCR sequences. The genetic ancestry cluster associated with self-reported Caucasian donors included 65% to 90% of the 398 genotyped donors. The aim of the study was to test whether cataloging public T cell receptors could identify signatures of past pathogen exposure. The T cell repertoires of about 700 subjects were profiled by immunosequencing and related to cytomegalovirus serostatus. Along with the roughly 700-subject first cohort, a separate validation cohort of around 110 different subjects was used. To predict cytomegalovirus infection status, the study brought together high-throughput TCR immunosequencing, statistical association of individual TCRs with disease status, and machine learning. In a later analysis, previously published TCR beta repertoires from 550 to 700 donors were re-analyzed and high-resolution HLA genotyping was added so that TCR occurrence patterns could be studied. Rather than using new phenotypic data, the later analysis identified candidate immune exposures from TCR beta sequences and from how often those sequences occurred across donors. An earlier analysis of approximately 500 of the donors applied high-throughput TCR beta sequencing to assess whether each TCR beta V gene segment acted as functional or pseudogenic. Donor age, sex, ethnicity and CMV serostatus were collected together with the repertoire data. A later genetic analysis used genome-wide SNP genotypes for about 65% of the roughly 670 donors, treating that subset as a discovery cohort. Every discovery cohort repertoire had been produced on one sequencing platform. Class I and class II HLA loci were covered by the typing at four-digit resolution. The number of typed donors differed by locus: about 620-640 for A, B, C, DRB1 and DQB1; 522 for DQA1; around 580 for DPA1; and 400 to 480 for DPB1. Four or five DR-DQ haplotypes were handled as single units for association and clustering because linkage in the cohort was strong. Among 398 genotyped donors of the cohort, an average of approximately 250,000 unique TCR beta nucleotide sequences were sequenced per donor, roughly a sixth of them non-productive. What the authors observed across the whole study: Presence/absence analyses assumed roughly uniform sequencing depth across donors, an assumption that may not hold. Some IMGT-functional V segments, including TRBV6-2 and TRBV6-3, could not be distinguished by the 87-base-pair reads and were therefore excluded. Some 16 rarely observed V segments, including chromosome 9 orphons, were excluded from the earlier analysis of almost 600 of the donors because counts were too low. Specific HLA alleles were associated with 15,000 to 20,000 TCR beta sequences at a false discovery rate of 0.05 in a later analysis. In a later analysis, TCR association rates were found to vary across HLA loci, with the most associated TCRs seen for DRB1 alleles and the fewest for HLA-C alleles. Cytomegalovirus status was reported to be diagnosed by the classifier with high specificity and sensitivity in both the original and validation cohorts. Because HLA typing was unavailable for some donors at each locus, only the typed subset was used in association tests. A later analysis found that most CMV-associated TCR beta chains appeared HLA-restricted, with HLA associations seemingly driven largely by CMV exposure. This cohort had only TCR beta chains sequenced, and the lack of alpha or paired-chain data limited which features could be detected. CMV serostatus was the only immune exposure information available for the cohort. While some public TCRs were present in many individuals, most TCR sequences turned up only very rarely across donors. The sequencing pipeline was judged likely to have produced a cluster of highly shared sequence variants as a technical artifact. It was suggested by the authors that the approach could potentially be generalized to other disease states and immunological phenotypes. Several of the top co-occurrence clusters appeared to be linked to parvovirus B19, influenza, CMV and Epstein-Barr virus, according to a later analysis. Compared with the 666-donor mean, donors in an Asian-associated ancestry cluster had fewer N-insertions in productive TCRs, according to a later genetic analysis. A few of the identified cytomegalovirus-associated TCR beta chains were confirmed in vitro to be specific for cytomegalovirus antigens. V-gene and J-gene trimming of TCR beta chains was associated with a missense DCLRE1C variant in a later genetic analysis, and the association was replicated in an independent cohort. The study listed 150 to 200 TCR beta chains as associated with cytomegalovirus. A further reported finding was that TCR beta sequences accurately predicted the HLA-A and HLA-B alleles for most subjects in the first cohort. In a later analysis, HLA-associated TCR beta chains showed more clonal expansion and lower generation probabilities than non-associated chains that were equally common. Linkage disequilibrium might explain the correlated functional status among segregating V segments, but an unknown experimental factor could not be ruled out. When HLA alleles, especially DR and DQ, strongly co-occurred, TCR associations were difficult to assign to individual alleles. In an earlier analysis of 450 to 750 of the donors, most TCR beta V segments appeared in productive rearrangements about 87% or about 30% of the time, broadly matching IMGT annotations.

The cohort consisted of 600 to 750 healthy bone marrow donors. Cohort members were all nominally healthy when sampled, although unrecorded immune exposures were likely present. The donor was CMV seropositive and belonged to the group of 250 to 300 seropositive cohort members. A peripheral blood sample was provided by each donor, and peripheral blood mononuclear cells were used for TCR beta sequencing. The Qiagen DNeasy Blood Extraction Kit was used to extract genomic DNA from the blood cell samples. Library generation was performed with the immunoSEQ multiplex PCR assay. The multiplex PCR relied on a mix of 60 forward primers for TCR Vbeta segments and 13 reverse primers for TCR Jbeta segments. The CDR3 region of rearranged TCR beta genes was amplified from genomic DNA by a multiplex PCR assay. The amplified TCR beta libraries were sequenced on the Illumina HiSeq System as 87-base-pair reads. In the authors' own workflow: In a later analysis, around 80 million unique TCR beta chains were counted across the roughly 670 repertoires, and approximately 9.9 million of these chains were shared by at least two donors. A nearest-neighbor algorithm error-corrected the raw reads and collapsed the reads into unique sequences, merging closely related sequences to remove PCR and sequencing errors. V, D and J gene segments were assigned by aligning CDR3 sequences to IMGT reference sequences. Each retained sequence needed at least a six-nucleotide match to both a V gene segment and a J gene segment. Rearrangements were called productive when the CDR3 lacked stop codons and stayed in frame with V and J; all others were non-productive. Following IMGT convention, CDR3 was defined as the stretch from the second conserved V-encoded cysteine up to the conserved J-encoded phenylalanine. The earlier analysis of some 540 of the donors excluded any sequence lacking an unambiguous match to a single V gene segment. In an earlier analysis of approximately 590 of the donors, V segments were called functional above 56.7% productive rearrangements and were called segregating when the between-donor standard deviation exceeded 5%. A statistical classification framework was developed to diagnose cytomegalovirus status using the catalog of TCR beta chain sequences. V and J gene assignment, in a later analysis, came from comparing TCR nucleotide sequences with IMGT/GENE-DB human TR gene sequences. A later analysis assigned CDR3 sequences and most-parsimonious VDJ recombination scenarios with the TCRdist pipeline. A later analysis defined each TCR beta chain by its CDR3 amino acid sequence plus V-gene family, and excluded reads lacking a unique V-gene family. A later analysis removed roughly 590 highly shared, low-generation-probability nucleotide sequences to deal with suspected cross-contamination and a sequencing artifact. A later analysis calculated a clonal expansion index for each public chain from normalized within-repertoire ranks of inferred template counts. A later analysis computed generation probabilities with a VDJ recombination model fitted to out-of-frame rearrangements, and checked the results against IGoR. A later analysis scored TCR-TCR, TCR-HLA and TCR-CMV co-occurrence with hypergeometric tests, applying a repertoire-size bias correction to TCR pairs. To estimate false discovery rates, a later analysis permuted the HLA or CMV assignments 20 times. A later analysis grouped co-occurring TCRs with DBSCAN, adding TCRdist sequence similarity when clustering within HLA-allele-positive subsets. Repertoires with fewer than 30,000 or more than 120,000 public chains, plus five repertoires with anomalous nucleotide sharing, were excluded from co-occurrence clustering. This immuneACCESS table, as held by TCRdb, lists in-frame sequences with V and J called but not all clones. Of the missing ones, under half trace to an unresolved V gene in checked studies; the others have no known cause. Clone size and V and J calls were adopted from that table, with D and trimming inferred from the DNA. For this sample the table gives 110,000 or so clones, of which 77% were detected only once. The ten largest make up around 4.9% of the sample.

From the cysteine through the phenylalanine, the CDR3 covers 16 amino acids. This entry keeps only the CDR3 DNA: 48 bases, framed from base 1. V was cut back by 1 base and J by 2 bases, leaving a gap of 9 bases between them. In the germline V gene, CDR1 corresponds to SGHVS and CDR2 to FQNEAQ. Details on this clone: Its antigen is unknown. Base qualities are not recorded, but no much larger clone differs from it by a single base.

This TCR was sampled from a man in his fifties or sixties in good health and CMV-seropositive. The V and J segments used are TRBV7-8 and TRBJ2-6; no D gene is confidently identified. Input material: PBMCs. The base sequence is TGTGCCAGCAGCTTAGATCGAGTACCTGGGGCCAACGTCCTGACTTTC. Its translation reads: CASSLDRVPGANVLTF.